This TCR beta chain was sequenced in a study of T cells after yellow fever vaccination. Study-level points and caveats: Most primary-vaccination clones reappeared after the booster (about 95% CD4, about 87% CD8). Some clonotypes were seen in both the CD4 and the CD8 compartments. These made up a small share and likely arose from convergent recombination. A weaker but faster secondary response was observed, peaking on day 5 versus 15.

MiXCR was run by TCRdb on the 5' RACE reads, yielding one entry per CDR3 protein. Counted here are about 360,000 distinct CDR3 sequences, approximately 6% occurring once; the ten biggest clones make up approximately 16%. A word on this clonotype: Antigen specificity is unknown.

After removal of 10 bases from V and 6 bases from J, the junction contained 8 bases not matched to a gene. This CDR3 is built from 13 residues. Germline V CDR1 and CDR2: SEHNR, FQNEAQ (reference sequence). The sequence came from a young man who received the YFV17D yellow fever vaccine. The chain couples TRBV7-9 to TRBJ2-1; 8 bases align to TRBD2. Sequencing was performed on PBMCs, taken 5 days after the yellow fever booster vaccination. The CDR3 DNA follows: TGTGCCACCTGGACTAGCTCCCTCAATGAGCAGTTCTTC. Translated: CATWTSSLNEQFF.